Presented here are 29 T cell receptor beta chains from one specimen sequenced in a study of PD-1 blockade in classical Hodgkin lymphoma. Some clones are missing from TCRdb's copy, which holds only in-frame ones; the method was immunoSEQ multiplex PCR. The sample carries about 31,000 clones, over 75% recorded once. Relapses following autologous stem cell transplantation were seen in all patients, with brentuximab vedotin exposure varying. By magnetic negative selection, CD4+ T cells were purified from thawed PBMCs. The sequencing used CD4+ T cells from blood, collected at baseline. Receptor source: a human donor with classical Hodgkin lymphoma.

This chain connects TRBV4-2 to TRBJ1-3, with D hard to call. The CDR3 sequence is 16 residues long. V was pared by 0 bases and J by 0 bases, with 9 bases between. Germline values: CDR1 LGHNA, CDR2 YNFKEQ. CDR3 amino acids: CASSQEEAVSGNTIYF. CDR3 in DNA: TGTGCCAGCAGCCAAGAAGAGGCCGTCTCTGGAAACACCATATATTTT.

The V and J genes are TRBV11-2 and TRBJ1-6; 9 nucleotides align to TRBD1. The V and J ends lost 1 base and 7 bases, in that order; junction bases with no gene match: 5. Germline CDR1 reads SGHAT; CDR2 reads FQNNGV. This CDR3 region has 16 residues. CDR3 DNA: TGTGCCAGCAGCTTAGTCGGACAGGGGAGGAATTCACCCCTCCACTTT. It encodes CASSLVGQGRNSPLHF.

This rearrangement joins TRBV5-5 to TRBJ2-1, with 7 bases aligning to TRBD2. The CDR3 runs to 15 residues. Trimming cost V 0 bases and J 4 bases; bases outside gene matches: 4. Germline V gene sequence: CDR1 SGHKS, CDR2 YYEKEE (reference sequence). CDR3 loop: CASSLGLAAYNEQFF. The CDR3 bases are TGTGCCAGCAGCTTGGGGCTAGCGGCATACAATGAGCAGTTCTTC.

This rearrangement joins TRBV6-5 to TRBJ2-7, with TRBD2 identical over 7 bases. The CDR3 has 16 amino acids. V lost 2 bases to trimming and J lost 2 bases; unmatched junction nucleotides: 9. Germline V gene lookup returns CDR1 MNHEY and CDR2 SVGAGI. CDR3 bases: TGTGCCAGCAGTTACACCCGGTTAGCGGGCACCTACGAGCAGTACTTC. As protein: CASSYTRLAGTYEQYF.

The J gene is TRBJ2-1, the V gene TRBV10-3; 9 nucleotides match TRBD2. CDR3 length: 14 amino acids. The junction had 5 bases not matched to a gene; V was cut back by 3 bases and J by 8 bases. The germline V gene encodes CDR1 ENHRY and CDR2 SYGVKD. The CDR3 spells CAISELAGIDEQFF. The CDR3 DNA is TGTGCCATCAGTGAACTAGCGGGCATCGATGAGCAGTTCTTC.

The sample holds one count of this clone. This chain uses TRBV7-2 with TRBJ2-1; 12 bases align to TRBD2. The V and J ends lost 5 bases and 7 bases, in that order; junction bases with no gene match: 6. From germline, CDR1 is SGHTA and CDR2 FQGNSA. The CDR3 runs 15 residues. The CDR3 DNA sequence: TGTGCCAGCAGCCCTACTAGCGGGGGGACGAATGAGCAGTTCTTC. It is translated as CASSPTSGGTNEQFF.

This clone was seen a single time. The chain employs TRBV4-2 and TRBJ1-4, with D hard to call. V was clipped by 0 bases and J by 8 bases, with 7 bases between them. The CDR3 sequence is 13 residues long. Looked up from germline, CDR1 is LGHNA and CDR2 is YNFKEQ. The CDR3 bases are TGTGCCAGCAGCCAAGATCGCGGGGAAAAACTGTTTTTT. Amino acids: CASSQDRGEKLFF.

The J gene is TRBJ1-2, the V gene TRBV6-5; 9 nucleotides line up with TRBD1. V lost 6 bases and J lost 5; bases outside the gene matches: 4. CDR1 MNHEY and CDR2 SVGAGI come from the germline V gene. CDR3 size: 13 residues. CDR3 sequence reads: CASSTGTGYGYTF. CDR3 sequence (DNA): TGTGCCAGCAGCACCGGGACAGGGTATGGCTACACCTTC.

The genes are TRBV7-2 and TRBJ2-1, with a tentative D call TRBD1 (5 bases). In germline, CDR1 is SGHTA, CDR2 FQGNSA. V dropped 1 base and J dropped 0 bases, with 13 bases sitting between them. CDR3 size: 17 residues. The CDR3 sequence is CASSLGQGSGSYNEQFF. DNA of the CDR3: TGTGCCAGCAGCTTAGGGCAGGGATCGGGCTCCTACAATGAGCAGTTCTTC.

The chain is built from TRBV15 and TRBJ1-3; D unresolved. There are 16 residues in the CDR3. V was shortened by 1 base and J by 2 bases, with 12 bases between the two germline ends. Germline-derived CDR1 and CDR2 are LNHNV and YYDKDF (reference sequence). In DNA form, the CDR3 reads TGTGCCACCAGCAGAGTCCCCGGGGTTGCTGGAAACACCATATATTTT. This sequence encodes CATSRVPGVAGNTIYF. Using reference TRBV15 and TRBJ1-3 for the parts outside the CDR3, the full variable domain is DAMVIQNPRYQVTQFGKPVTLSCSQTLNHNVMYWYQQKSSQAPKLLFHYYDKDFNNEADTPDNFQSRRPNTSFCFLDIRSPGLGDTAMYLCATSRVPGVAGNTIYFGEGSWLTVV.

The J gene is TRBJ1-4, the V gene TRBV12-5; D unresolved. The germline gives CDR1 LGHNT, CDR2 FRNRAP. This CDR3 region has 16 residues. Trimming took off 4 bases at V and 0 bases at J, with 12 bases between the two ends. DNA of the CDR3: TGTGCTAGTGGTTGGCCGTACTTAGCAACTAATGAAAAACTGTTTTTT. It is translated as CASGWPYLATNEKLFF.

CDR3 in amino acids: CAISEAGRTGAYEQYF. CDR3 bases: TGTGCCATCAGTGAGGCAGGGCGGACAGGCGCCTACGAGCAGTACTTC. The chain uses TRBV10-3 and TRBJ2-7, with TRBD1 matching over 7 bases. The V and J ends lost 2 bases and 2 bases, in that order; junction bases with no gene match: 9. The CDR3 spans 16 residues. Germline CDR1 is ENHRY and CDR2 is SYGVKD.

The rearrangement links TRBV2 to TRBJ2-3; 9 nucleotides line up with TRBD1. Germline V gives CDR1 SNHLY, CDR2 FYNNEI. The CDR3 totals 16 residues. Trimming removed 4 bases from V and 0 bases from J; junction bases left unmatched: 5. The CDR3 region is CASSGGTGFSTDTQYF. The CDR3 DNA reads TGTGCCAGCAGTGGGGGGACAGGGTTTAGCACAGATACGCAGTATTTT.

The chain is built from TRBV5-1 and TRBJ2-7; D gene uncertain. Trimming took 0 bases from V and 6 from J, leaving 7 bases between them. CDR3 length: 12 amino acids. Germline CDR1 reads SGHRS; CDR2 reads YFSETQ. CDR3 bases: TGCGCCAGCAGCTTGGAACGCTCCGAGCAGTACTTC. Translated, it gives CASSLERSEQYF.

The sample holds one count of this clone. The chain joins TRBV10-3 to TRBJ2-7; perhaps TRBD2 as D (5 bases). Germline V gene lookup returns CDR1 ENHRY and CDR2 SYGVKD. CDR3 length equals 13 residues. V lost 2 bases to trimming and J lost 0 bases, with 5 bases between them. The CDR3 nucleotides are TGTGCCATCAGTGAGGGACTCTCCTACGAGCAGTACTTC. Amino acid sequence: CAISEGLSYEQYF.

This clone was seen only once. The chain has TRBV27 and TRBJ1-1; 10 nucleotides line up with TRBD1. V lost 5 bases to trimming and J lost 9 bases; unmatched junction nucleotides: 15. The CDR3 totals 16 residues. CDR1 is MNHEY and CDR2 is SMNVEV in the germline V gene (reference sequence). CDR3 sequence: CASSTGPGTGAWKAFF. As DNA, the CDR3 is TGTGCCAGCAGTACCGGGCCCGGGACAGGGGCTTGGAAAGCTTTCTTT.

The chain uses TRBV7-9 and TRBJ2-1, with 8 positions matching TRBD2. CDR3 length: 19 amino acids. CDR1 and CDR2 from the germline V gene are SEHNR and FQNEAQ (reference sequence). V trimming: 6 bases; J trimming: 0 bases; junction bases outside the gene matches: 16. CDR3: CASRPSGRGLVSSYNEQFF. The CDR3 DNA reads TGTGCCAGCAGGCCCAGCGGGAGAGGGCTAGTAAGCTCCTACAATGAGCAGTTCTTC.

This clone has a handful of counts. CDR3: CASSQGGSGELFF. The CDR3 DNA reads as TGTGCCAGCAGCCAGGGCGGGAGCGGGGAGCTGTTTTTT. The J gene is TRBJ2-2, the V gene TRBV14; the match to TRBD2 covers 7 bases. Germline loops: CDR1 SGHDN, CDR2 FVKESK. The V segment lost 3 bases and the J segment 7 bases; nucleotides outside the gene matches: 2. This CDR3 contains 13 residues.

The rearrangement uses TRBV6-8 and TRBJ1-1, with TRBD1 matching 7 bases. Trimming removed 6 bases from V and 3 bases from J; junction bases left unmatched: 10. This CDR3 region has 15 residues. From germline, CDR1 is MNHGY and CDR2 SAAAGT. The CDR3 spells CASSRRGVKDTEAFF. CDR3 nucleotide sequence: TGTGCCAGCAGCCGCAGGGGGGTAAAGGACACTGAAGCTTTCTTT.

The rearrangement uses TRBV5-1 and TRBJ2-5; D is uncertain. CDR3 size: 14 residues. Trimming took off 3 bases at V and 3 bases at J, with 12 bases between the two ends. From germline, CDR1 is SGHRS and CDR2 YFSETQ. The CDR3 loop is CASSSSSLKETQYF. Here the CDR3 DNA reads TGCGCCAGCAGCTCCAGCTCACTTAAAGAGACCCAGTACTTC. Complete variable domain (other parts from reference TRBV5-1 and TRBJ2-5): KAGVTQTPRYLIKTRGQQVTLSCSPISGHRSVSWYQQTPGQGLQFLFEYFSETQRNKGNFPGRFSGRQFSNSRSEMNVSTLELGDSALYLCASSSSSLKETQYFGPGTRLLVL.

CDR3 sequence reads: CASKNRPGGNEQFF. The CDR3 DNA reads TGTGCCAGCAAAAATCGGCCGGGGGGGAATGAGCAGTTCTTC. V usage is TRBV2 and J usage is TRBJ2-1, with 8 bases matching TRBD2. Germline values: CDR1 SNHLY, CDR2 FYNNEI. The length of the CDR3 is 14 residues. V was pared by 7 bases and J by 7 bases, with 9 bases of the junction left unmatched. Full variable domain (rest looked up from reference TRBV2 and TRBJ2-1): EPEVTQTPSHQVTQMGQEVILRCVPISNHLYFYWYRQILGQKVEFLVSFYNNEISEKSEIFDDQFSVERPDGSNFTLKIRSTKLEDSAMYFCASKNRPGGNEQFFGPGTRLTVL.

The J gene is TRBJ1-1, the V gene TRBV15, with a possible D match to TRBD1 (5 bases). The CDR3 is 16 residues long. V lost 0 bases and J lost 0, with 11 bases in between. CDR1 and CDR2 (germline): LNHNV, YYDKDF (reference sequence). This chain's CDR3 is CATSRDRGRVNTEAFF. CDR3 in DNA: TGTGCCACCAGCAGAGATCGCGGCAGGGTGAACACTGAAGCTTTCTTT.

The chain is built from TRBV2 and TRBJ1-5; no clear D. V lost 7 bases, J lost 4 bases, and 11 bases lay in between. The CDR3 covers 13 residues. Germline V lookup: CDR1 SNHLY, CDR2 FYNNEI. CDR3 coding DNA: TGTGCCAGCAACCTGGCGGGAAATCAGCCCCAGCATTTT. Amino acid sequence: CASNLAGNQPQHF.

This clone was counted a few times. The V and J genes are TRBV5-1 and TRBJ2-7; TRBD2 agrees at 7 bases. The V segment lost 3 bases and the J segment 0 bases; nucleotides outside the gene matches: 9. Germline CDR1 reads SGHRS; CDR2 reads YFSETQ. The CDR3 spans 16 residues. This chain's CDR3 is CASSSRDYQSSYEQYF. CDR3 coding DNA: TGCGCCAGCAGCTCCAGGGACTACCAAAGCTCCTACGAGCAGTACTTC.

This clone is a singleton in its sample. The chain has TRBV18 and TRBJ2-5; tentative D call: TRBD1 (7 bases). TRBJ2-7 explains the end of the DNA better; the J call may be wrong. CDR1 is KGHSH and CDR2 is LQKENI in the germline V gene. The CDR3 is 15 residues long. The CDR3 DNA follows: TGTGCCAGCTCACGAAACTCAGGGGGGTCCTACGAGCAGTACTTC. The encoded protein is CASSRNSGGSYEQYF.

The chain combines TRBV6-1 with TRBJ2-5, with D possibly TRBD2 on 5 matching bases. V was cut by 1 base and J by 6 bases, with 12 bases left in between. Germline CDR1 is MNHNS and CDR2 is SASEGT. The length of the CDR3 is 14 residues. This chain's CDR3 is CASSEVMTMQTQYF. CDR3 DNA: TGTGCCAGCAGTGAAGTGATGACTATGCAGACCCAGTACTTC.

The V gene is TRBV5-1, the J gene TRBJ2-3; 11 bases agree with TRBD2. This CDR3 spans 16 amino acids. V was clipped by 4 bases and J by 0 bases; unmatched bases: 4. The germline V gene has CDR1 SGHRS and CDR2 YFSETQ. Here the CDR3 reads CASSDRTSGSTDTQYF. DNA of the CDR3: TGCGCCAGCAGCGACCGGACTAGCGGGAGCACAGATACGCAGTATTTT.

The rearrangement links TRBV4-3 to TRBJ1-5, with 7 positions matching TRBD1. V was pared by 3 bases and J by 4 bases, with 0 bases of the junction left unmatched. This CDR3 comprises 13 residues. CDR1 and CDR2 from the germline V gene are LGHNA and YSLEER. CDR3 region: CASSQGQNQPQHF. CDR3 nucleotides: TGCGCCAGCAGCCAGGGACAGAATCAGCCCCAGCATTTT.

The genes are TRBV11-3 and TRBJ2-2, with 7 bases matching TRBD1. Germline-derived CDR1 and CDR2 are SGHNT and YENEEA. The CDR3 spans 18 residues. Trimming at V came to 5 bases and at J to 5 bases, leaving 17 bases not matched to a gene. CDR3: CASSTSFSPGGGTGELFF. DNA of the CDR3: TGTGCCAGCAGCACTAGTTTTTCCCCAGGGGGTGGTACCGGGGAGCTGTTTTTT.